Reported below is one T cell receptor (beta chain). The record originates from a study of OX40 agonist ivuxolimab in advanced cancers. CDR3 length equals 15 residues. The germline V and J ends were trimmed by 1 base and 3 bases, with 12 bases remaining between them. Germline lookup yields CDR1 SGHTA and CDR2 FQGTGA. This table comes from immunoSEQ multiplex PCR, and its TCRdb copy is limited to in-frame clones, with some not included. The table records around 80,000 clones, about 88% of them present only once. Here the sequenced sample was CD4+ or CD8+ T cells sorted from blood, taken in a trial of the OX40 agonist ivuxolimab. The V gene is TRBV7-3, the J gene TRBJ2-5; either TRBD1 or TRBD2 may supply D (5 bases each). The clonotype was recovered from an adult with an advanced solid tumor such as melanoma, head and neck, liver or kidney cancer. Written as DNA, the CDR3 is TGTGCCAGCAGCTTAATGGGGGTGGTGGAAGAGACCCAGTACTTC. This encodes CASSLMGVVEETQYF.